This TCR beta chain was captured by sequencing in a study of blood T cell repertoires in COVID-19. Study as a whole: From the United States, Italy and Spain came samples of acute and convalescent COVID-19. T cells, B-cell-depleted T cells, or PBMCs provided the cDNA or gDNA that served as material.

In germline, CDR1 is MNHEY, CDR2 SMNVEV (reference sequence). After removal of 6 bases from V and 2 bases from J, the junction contained 5 bases not matched to a gene. The CDR3 runs to 14 residues. Per the original data handling: Nucleated cell number was recorded as an estimate derived from reference gene primer amplification. Sequencing was performed with immunoSEQ multiplex PCR; in TCRdb, only in-frame clones are kept and a portion is missing. V, J and clone size were drawn from that table, and D and trimming were deduced from the DNA. The repertoire holds 310,000 or so clones, with 87% as singletons.

The receptor was isolated from a woman in her twenties or thirties who had recovered from COVID-19. Sequencing was performed on PBMCs or T cells enriched from blood (not recorded which). The chain uses TRBV27 and TRBJ2-5; the match to TRBD1 covers 8 bases. The CDR3 is CASSGTGHQETQYF. DNA for the CDR3: TGTGCCAGCAGCGGGACAGGCCATCAAGAGACCCAGTACTTC.